A single sample gave rise to the 4 T cell receptor gamma chains below, sequenced in a study of γδ T cells in repeated Plasmodium falciparum infection. TCRdb re-processed the multiplex PCR reads via CATT. The sample lists tens of thousands of gamma-chain clones, 1.4% occurring once. Vgamma9/Vdelta2+ and Vdelta2-negative gammadelta T cells were flow-sorted from PBMC for bulk sequencing. Specimen: gamma-delta T cells from blood. The receptors were gathered from a pool of human donors (malaria-infected and uninfected, not separated).

This clone was detected ten times or more. TCRdb shows a much larger clone's protein in place of this DNA's translation, and the two differ at residue 7, likely through a read error; the protein shown is translated from the DNA. V usage is TRGV9 and J usage is TRGJP. The CDR3 extends over 15 amino acids. Germline assignment: CDR1 GITISATS and CDR2 ISYDGTV (reference sequence). CDR3 in DNA: TGTGCCTTGTGGGAGCAAGGGTTGGGCAAAAAAATCAAGGTATTT. It is translated as CALWEQGLGKKIKVF.

This clone has ten or more counts. The chain uses TRGV8 and TRGJP2. The J gene, left out of TCRdb, was set here by checking the DNA against germline. Trimming removed 4 bases from V and 6 bases from J; junction bases left unmatched: 8. Germline V CDR1 and CDR2: VENAVY, YDSYNSRV. CDR3 length equals 14 residues. The CDR3 loop reads CATWDQSGDWIKTF. In DNA, the CDR3 is TGTGCCACCTGGGACCAAAGTGGTGATTGGATCAAGACGTTT.

This clone was counted at least ten times. This is likely an artifact of a read error, given a far larger clone one base away. V gene assignment gives TRGV9, but the J gene was left uncalled. Per germline, CDR1 GITISATS and CDR2 ISYDGTV (reference sequence). The CDR3 contains 14 residues. CDR3 bases: TGTGCCTTGTGGGAGGTGTTGGGCAAAAAAATCAAGGTGTTT. Translating gives CALWEVLGKKIKVF.

This clone was seen a handful of times. A read error likely explains why the TCRdb protein, taken from a much larger clone, differs from this DNA's translation at residue 4; the protein shown is translated from the DNA. This sequence joins TRGV3 and TRGJ1 or TRGJ2. Germline matching of the DNA provided the J gene here, since TCRdb leaves it blank. CDR3 size: 14 residues. Germline CDR1 and CDR2: VTNTFY and YDVSTARD (reference sequence). The CDR3 DNA is TGTGCCACCCGGGACGGAATCCCTTATTATAAGAAACTCTTT. Protein: CATRDGIPYYKKLF.